The clone carrying this TCR beta chain has just one count. Antigen specificity is unknown. This sample is part of a study of T cell responses to AZD1222 COVID-19 vaccine. Overall study findings and caveats: Repertoires were collected only later (after the peak T cell response had occurred). Recipients of AZD1222 seropositive at baseline numbered only 6 or 7. Increased Spike-specific TCR breadth and depth were observed after two AZD1222 doses.

The CDR3 is 15 residues long. V was clipped by 0 bases and J by 0 bases, with 7 bases between them. Per the germline V gene, CDR1 is MNHEY and CDR2 is SVGAGI. Produced via immunoSEQ multiplex PCR; TCRdb's table is partial and in-frame only. Among some 150,000 clones listed, 65% to 90% were seen once. The receptor was isolated from an adult who received the MenACWY meningococcal vaccine as a control. This sequence joins TRBV6-5 and TRBJ2-3; D gene uncertain. This specimen consisted of peripheral blood, obtained 28 days after the second dose of the MenACWY control vaccine. The CDR3 is CASSYSDPSTDTQYF. CDR3 bases: TGTGCCAGCAGTTACTCCGACCCCAGCACAGATACGCAGTATTTT.